This T cell receptor beta chain was identified in a study of shared clonotypes between healthy human individuals. A single count supports this clone. What it recognizes is unknown. Overall study findings and caveats: The study generally estimated greater richness for naive than memory subsets. Shared clonotypes: about 5% naive CD4, roughly 3.5% naive CD8, less than 2.5% memory CD4, 0.4% memory CD8.

V was shortened by 4 bases and J by 5 bases, with 16 bases between the two germline ends. The CDR3 has 14 residues. Germline V gene lookup returns CDR1 SGDLS and CDR2 YYNGEE. Method: immunoSEQ multiplex PCR; TCRdb's copy keeps in-frame clones and lacks some. The sample yields 2 million to 2.5 million clones, approximately 94% seen once. CD45RO-negative, CCR7-selected cells formed the naive CD8 fraction, which excluded terminally differentiated effector memory CD45RA+ cells. This receptor was identified in a man between 18 and 29 years old in good health. Some clones in this sample may be carry-over from other donors' samples. The V and J genes are TRBV9 and TRBJ2-7; possible D gene TRBD2, 7 bases. The sequencing input was naive CD8+ T cells from PBMCs. The CDR3 nucleotides are TGTGCCAGCAGCCCGGGGGGCTGGCAGGACGAGCAGTACTTC. Amino acid sequence: CASSPGGWQDEQYF.